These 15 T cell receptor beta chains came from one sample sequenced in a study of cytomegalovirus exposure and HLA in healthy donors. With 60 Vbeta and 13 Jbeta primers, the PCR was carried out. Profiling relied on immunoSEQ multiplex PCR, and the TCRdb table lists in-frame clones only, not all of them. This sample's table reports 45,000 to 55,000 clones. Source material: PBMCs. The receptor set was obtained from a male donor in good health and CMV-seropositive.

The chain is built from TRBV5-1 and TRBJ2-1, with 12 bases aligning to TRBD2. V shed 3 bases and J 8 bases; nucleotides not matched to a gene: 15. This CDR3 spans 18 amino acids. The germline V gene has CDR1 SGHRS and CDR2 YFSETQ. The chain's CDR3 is CASSSRLAGGPFLDEQFF. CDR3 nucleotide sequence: TGCGCCAGCAGCTCCCGTCTAGCGGGGGGGCCTTTCTTAGATGAGCAGTTCTTC.

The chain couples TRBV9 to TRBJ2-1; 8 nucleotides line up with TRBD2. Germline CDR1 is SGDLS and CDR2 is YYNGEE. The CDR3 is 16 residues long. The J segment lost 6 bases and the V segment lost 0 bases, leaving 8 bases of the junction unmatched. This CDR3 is CASSVVGRGARNEQFF. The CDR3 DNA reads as TGTGCCAGCAGCGTAGTTGGGCGGGGGGCGCGCAATGAGCAGTTCTTC.

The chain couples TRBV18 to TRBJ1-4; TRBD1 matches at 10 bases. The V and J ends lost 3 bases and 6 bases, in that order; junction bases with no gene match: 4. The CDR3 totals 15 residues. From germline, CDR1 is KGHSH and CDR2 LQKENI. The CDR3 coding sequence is TGTGCCAGCTCACCCCCCGGGACAGGGGATGAAAAACTGTTTTTT. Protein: CASSPPGTGDEKLFF.

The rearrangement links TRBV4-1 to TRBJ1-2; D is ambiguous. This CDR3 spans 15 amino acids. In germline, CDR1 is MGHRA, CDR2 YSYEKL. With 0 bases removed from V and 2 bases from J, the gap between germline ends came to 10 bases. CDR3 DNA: TGCGCCAGCAGCCAAGATTTCACAGCCAACTATGGCTACACCTTC. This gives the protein CASSQDFTANYGYTF.

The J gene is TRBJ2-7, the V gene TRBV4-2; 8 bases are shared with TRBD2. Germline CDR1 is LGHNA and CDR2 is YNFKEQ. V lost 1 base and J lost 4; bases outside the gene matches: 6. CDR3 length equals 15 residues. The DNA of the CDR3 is TGTGCCAGCAGCCAAGGCGGGGGGCGAGAATACGAGCAGTACTTC. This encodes CASSQGGGREYEQYF.

The CDR3 loop is CASSLGPKFAVHF. The CDR3 bases are TGTGCCAGCAGCTTAGGGCCCAAGTTTGCGGTCCACTTT. The chain combines TRBV7-9 with TRBJ1-6, with D hard to call. Germline CDR1 SEHNR, CDR2 FQNEAQ (reference sequence). The CDR3 sequence is 13 residues long. V lost 1 base, J lost 17 bases, and 15 bases lay in between.

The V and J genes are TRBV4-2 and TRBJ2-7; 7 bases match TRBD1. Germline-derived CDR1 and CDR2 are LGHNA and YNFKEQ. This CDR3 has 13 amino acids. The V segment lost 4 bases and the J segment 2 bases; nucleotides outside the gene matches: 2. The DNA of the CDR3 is TGTGCCAGCAGCCGGGACAGAGCCTACGAGCAGTACTTC. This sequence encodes CASSRDRAYEQYF.

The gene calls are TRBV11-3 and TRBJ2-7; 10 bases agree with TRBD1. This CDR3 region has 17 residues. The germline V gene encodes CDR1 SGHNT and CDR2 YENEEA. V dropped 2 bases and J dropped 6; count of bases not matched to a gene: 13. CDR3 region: CASSLTFGTGAEGEQYF. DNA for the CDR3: TGTGCCAGCAGCTTAACCTTCGGGACAGGGGCCGAGGGCGAGCAGTACTTC. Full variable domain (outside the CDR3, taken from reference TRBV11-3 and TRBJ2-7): EAGVVQSPRYKIIEKKQPVAFWCNPISGHNTLYWYLQNLGQGPELLIRYENEEAVDDSQLPKDRFSAERLKGVDSTLKIQPAELGDSAVYLCASSLTFGTGAEGEQYFGPGTRLTVT.

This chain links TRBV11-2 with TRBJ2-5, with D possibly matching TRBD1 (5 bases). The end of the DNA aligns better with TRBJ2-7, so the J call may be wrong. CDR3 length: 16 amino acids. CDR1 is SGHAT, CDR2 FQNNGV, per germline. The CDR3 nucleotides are TGTGCCAGCAGCTCTTCGAAGCACAAAGGGGTTTACGAGCAGTACTTC. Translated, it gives CASSSSKHKGVYEQYF.

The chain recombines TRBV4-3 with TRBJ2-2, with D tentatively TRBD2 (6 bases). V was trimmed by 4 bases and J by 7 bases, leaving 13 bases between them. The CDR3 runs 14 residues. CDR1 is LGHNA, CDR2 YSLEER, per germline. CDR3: CASSRRLEGGELFF. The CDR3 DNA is TGCGCCAGCAGCCGCCGACTAGAGGGCGGGGAGCTGTTTTTT.

The CDR3 is CAWSGDRGTQYF. The CDR3 coding sequence is TGTGCCTGGAGTGGAGACAGGGGTACGCAGTATTTT. The rearrangement joins TRBV30 to TRBJ2-3, with 8 bases that match TRBD1. The CDR3 contains 12 residues. The V gene end was trimmed by 1 base and the J gene end by 8 bases; junction bases not matched to a gene: 2. Germline V lookup: CDR1 GTSNPN, CDR2 SVGIG (reference sequence).

CDR3 sequence reads: CASSPGGGGYYGYTF. In DNA form, the CDR3 reads TGTGCCAGCAGCCCCGGAGGGGGGGGCTACTATGGCTACACCTTC. The rearrangement uses TRBV11-2 and TRBJ1-2, with D maybe TRBD1 (6 bases). Looked up from germline, CDR1 is SGHAT and CDR2 is FQNNGV. This CDR3 has 15 amino acids. V lost 5 bases to trimming and J lost 3 bases, with 16 bases between them.

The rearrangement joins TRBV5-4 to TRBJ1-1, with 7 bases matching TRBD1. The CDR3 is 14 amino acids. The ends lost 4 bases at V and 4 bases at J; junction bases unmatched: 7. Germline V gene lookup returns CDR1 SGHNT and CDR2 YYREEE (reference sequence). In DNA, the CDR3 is TGTGCCAGCAGCGCGGGAGGGGGCGGCACTGAAGCTTTCTTT. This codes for CASSAGGGGTEAFF.

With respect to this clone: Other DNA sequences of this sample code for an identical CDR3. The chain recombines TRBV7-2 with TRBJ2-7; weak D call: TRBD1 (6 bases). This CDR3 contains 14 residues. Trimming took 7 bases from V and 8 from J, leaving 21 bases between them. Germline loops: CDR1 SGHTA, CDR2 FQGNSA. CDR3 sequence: CASIPSQGLGKQYF. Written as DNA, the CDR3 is TGTGCCAGCATCCCGAGCCAGGGGTTAGGAAAGCAGTACTTC.

The CDR3 reads CSARDLPFAFF. Here the CDR3 DNA reads TGCAGTGCTAGAGATCTCCCCTTTGCTTTCTTT. The V call is TRBV20-1, the J call TRBJ1-1; D not certain. The CDR3 totals 11 residues. CDR1 DFQATT and CDR2 SNEGSKA come from the germline V gene (reference sequence). The V and J ends lost 0 bases and 11 bases respectively, with 10 bases between them.